One T cell receptor beta chain is described in this entry. Data came from immunoSEQ multiplex PCR; TCRdb stores just in-frame clones and leaves some out. The sample holds 25,000 to 35,000 clones; roughly 88% are singletons and the top ten take about 9.3%. This sample was included in a study of blood T cell dynamics during melanoma immunotherapy. In the study overall: Standard first-line treatment here was pembrolizumab or nivolumab plus ipilimumab in metastatic melanoma.

Time point reported: week 3, after first cycle of checkpoint inhibitor. Sampling occurred pretreatment (T0) and at week 3 (W3), after cycle one of checkpoint blockade. Prior systemic cancer therapy, immunosuppressant use and other active malignancies excluded patients. This TCR came from a human donor with melanoma. The sequencing used blood, collected from a patient treated with checkpoint blockade.

The CDR3 protein is CAISGGQGAYEQYF. CDR3 in DNA: TGTGCCATCAGTGGCGGACAGGGGGCCTACGAGCAGTACTTC. The chain has TRBV10-3 and TRBJ2-7, with 10 bases that match TRBD1. Germline assignment: CDR1 ENHRY and CDR2 SYGVKD. Germline trimming cut 4 bases from V and 2 bases from J; bases unmatched to any gene: 2. The CDR3 sequence is 14 residues long.